Below, 14 T cell receptor beta chains from the same sample are listed, as sequenced in a study of blood T cell repertoires in COVID-19. Data came from immunoSEQ multiplex PCR; TCRdb stores just in-frame clones and leaves some out. The sample has about 65,000 clones, 75% to 90% seen once. Material: peripheral blood. The receptors were gathered from a man older than 75 with acute or convalescent COVID-19.

This clone was counted between two and nine times. This chain connects TRBV27 to TRBJ2-7; TRBD1 matches 7 bases. This CDR3 region has 15 residues. Germline V lookup: CDR1 MNHEY, CDR2 SMNVEV (reference sequence). The trim removed 7 bases at V and 2 bases at J, leaving 11 bases unmatched. As DNA, the CDR3 is TGTGCCAGCACCGAAAGACAGGGTATCACCTACGAGCAGTACTTC. Protein product: CASTERQGITYEQYF.

The chain has TRBV9 and TRBJ2-7; no clear D gene. V lost 0 bases, J lost 0 bases, and 10 bases lay in between. Germline V CDR1 and CDR2: SGDLS, YYNGEE. The CDR3 spans 15 residues. In nucleotides, the CDR3 is TGTGCCAGCAGCGTAGGGCCGGGTAACTCCTACGAGCAGTACTTC. Residues: CASSVGPGNSYEQYF.

This sequence joins TRBV29-1 and TRBJ2-1; tentatively, D is TRBD2 (5 bases). V lost 6 bases to trimming and J lost 12 bases, with 15 bases between them. Germline lookup yields CDR1 SQVTM and CDR2 ANQGSEA. The CDR3 is made up of 11 amino acids. CDR3 in DNA: TGCAGCGTCCGGACGGGGATCGGGCAGTTCTTC. Its translation: CSVRTGIGQFF.

This chain joins TRBV2 and TRBJ1-5, with D possibly matching TRBD1 (6 bases). The CDR3 extends over 16 amino acids. The germline CDR1 and CDR2 sequences are SNHLY and FYNNEI. V was cut by 6 bases and J by 0 bases, with 15 bases left in between. CDR3 DNA: TGTGCCAGCAGGGGCGGACAGCCCGATAGCAATCAGCCCCAGCATTTT. Amino acid sequence: CASRGGQPDSNQPQHF.

This clone has only one observation. This chain uses TRBV6-1 with TRBJ2-7, with D unresolved. From germline, CDR1 is MNHNS and CDR2 SASEGT. The CDR3 has 15 amino acids. V was trimmed by 0 bases and J by 2 bases, leaving 11 bases between them. DNA for the CDR3: TGTGCCAGCAGTGAAGCGCGGTTCGATCCCTACGAGCAGTACTTC. Translation: CASSEARFDPYEQYF.

Comment on this clone: Other nucleotide sequences from this sample produce the same CDR3. J is TRBJ2-4 and V is TRBV4-1; maybe TRBD1 (5 bases). This CDR3 has 13 residues. The germline V gene has CDR1 MGHRA and CDR2 YSYEKL. V was shortened by 1 base and J by 6 bases, with 7 bases between the two germline ends. DNA of the CDR3: TGCGCCAGCAGCCAAGGGCAGGGAAACATTCAGTACTTC. It is translated as CASSQGQGNIQYF.

The rearrangement uses TRBV9 and TRBJ2-1, with 7 positions matching TRBD1. V trimming: 0 bases; J trimming: 1 base; junction bases outside the gene matches: 1. This CDR3 comprises 15 residues. Germline V gives CDR1 SGDLS, CDR2 YYNGEE. The CDR3, as DNA: TGTGCCAGCAGCGTAGTGGGACAGTCCTACAATGAGCAGTTCTTC. It encodes CASSVVGQSYNEQFF. Filled out from reference TRBV9 and TRBJ2-1, the complete variable domain reads DSGVTQTPKHLITATGQRVTLRCSPRSGDLSVYWYQQSLDQGLQFLIQYYNGEERAKGNILERFSAQQFPDLHSELNLSSLELGDSALYFCASSVVGQSYNEQFFGPGTRLTVL.

V usage is TRBV3-1 (or the pseudogene TRBV3-2) and J usage is TRBJ2-3; possible D gene TRBD1, 5 bases. This CDR3 contains 17 residues. The V and J ends lost 2 bases and 0 bases respectively, with 15 bases between them. Germline assignment: CDR1 LGHDT and CDR2 YNNKEL (reference sequence). The CDR3 is CASSQPPTALSTDTQYF. The CDR3 bases are TGTGCCAGCAGCCAACCCCCGACAGCCCTAAGCACAGATACGCAGTATTTT.

The V gene is TRBV7-9, the J gene TRBJ1-2, with a tentative D call TRBD1 (5 bases). The germline V gene encodes CDR1 SEHNR and CDR2 FQNEAQ (reference sequence). V was cut by 8 bases and J by 8 bases, with 12 bases left in between. This CDR3 is 11 amino acids long. For the CDR3, the DNA is TGTGCCAGCCGGCAGGGTGGCGGCTACACCTTC. It encodes CASRQGGGYTF.

In this sample, this clone turned up a few times. The chain combines TRBV13 with TRBJ1-2; perhaps TRBD1 as D (5 bases). Per germline, CDR1 PRHDT and CDR2 FYEKMQ (reference sequence). This CDR3 is 16 amino acids long. Trimming cost V 5 bases and J 2 bases, with 18 bases left between them. The CDR3 DNA reads as TGTGCCAGCAGCCTGGGGTCTCAGGGTGGGAACTATGGCTACACCTTC. It is translated as CASSLGSQGGNYGYTF.

This clone was counted a few times. The V call is TRBV5-4, the J call TRBJ2-7, with 10 bases identical to TRBD1. The germline gives CDR1 SGHNT, CDR2 YYREEE (reference sequence). V was clipped by 7 bases and J by 5 bases; unmatched bases: 6. The CDR3 has 13 residues. CDR3 region: CASSRTGGNEQYF. The CDR3 nucleotides are TGTGCCAGCTCCAGGACAGGGGGAAACGAGCAGTACTTC.

This clone turned up a few times. V and J are TRBV27 and TRBJ1-1; D gene ambiguous. Germline lookup yields CDR1 MNHEY and CDR2 SMNVEV (reference sequence). V was trimmed by 6 bases and J by 1 base, leaving 9 bases between them. The CDR3 sequence is 13 residues long. The CDR3 loop is CASRKRENTEAFF. CDR3 nucleotides: TGTGCCAGCAGGAAGAGAGAGAACACTGAAGCTTTCTTT.

The chain carries TRBV2 and TRBJ2-7; the D gene is possibly TRBD1 (5 bases). CDR1 is SNHLY, CDR2 FYNNEI, per germline. Trimming left V 7 bases short and J 7 bases short, with 17 bases between. This CDR3 is built from 13 residues. This CDR3 is CASTYPQGREQYF. The CDR3 DNA sequence: TGTGCCAGCACCTACCCCCAGGGCCGGGAGCAGTACTTC.

This rearrangement joins TRBV19 to TRBJ1-1; D is unclear. The CDR3 extends over 13 amino acids. Germline loops: CDR1 LNHDA, CDR2 SQIVND (reference sequence). Trimming shortened V by 3 bases and J by 1 base, and 6 bases separated the two germline ends. The CDR3 nucleotides are TGTGCCAGTAGTATCCTCGGGAACACTGAAGCTTTCTTT. Translation: CASSILGNTEAFF.